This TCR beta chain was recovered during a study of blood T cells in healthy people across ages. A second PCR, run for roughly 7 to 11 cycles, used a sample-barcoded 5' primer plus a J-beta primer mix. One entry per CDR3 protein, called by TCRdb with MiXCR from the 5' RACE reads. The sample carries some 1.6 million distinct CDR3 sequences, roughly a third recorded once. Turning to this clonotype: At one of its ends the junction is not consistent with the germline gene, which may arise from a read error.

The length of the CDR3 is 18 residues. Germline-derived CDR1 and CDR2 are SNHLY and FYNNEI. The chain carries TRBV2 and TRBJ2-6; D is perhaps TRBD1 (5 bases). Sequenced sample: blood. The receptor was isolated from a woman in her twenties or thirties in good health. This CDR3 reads CASSEGGRAFSGANVRTF. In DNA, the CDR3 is TGTGCCAGCAGTGAAGGTGGCAGGGCGTTCTCTGGGGCCAACGTCCGGACTTTC.